Here is one TCR beta chain with its context. Its cognate antigen is unknown. Reverse transcription of all isolated RNA meant that expressed TCRB transcripts were sequenced. The method was immunoSEQ multiplex PCR; TCRdb's version includes in-frame clones alone and lacks a portion of them. The sample gives hundreds of thousands of clones, over 10% of which show up once; 0.022% is in the top ten. This CDR3 has 13 residues. Per the germline V gene, CDR1 is SGHVS and CDR2 is FNYEAQ. Between the trimmed V and J ends, which lost 0 bases and 3 bases, there was a span of 5 bases. These data come from a study of beta chain features in type 1 diabetes. Findings and limits, study-wide: For Type 1 diabetes patients, all four CD4+ subsets carried TCRB CDR3s that were moderately but significantly shorter.

The chain joins TRBV7-6 to TRBJ1-1; D is uncertain. The receptor was derived from a man aged 18-30 years with type 1 diabetes. Sample: naive CD4+ T cells from blood. In DNA, the CDR3 is TGTGCCAGCAGCTTAGCGGTAGACACTGAAGCTTTCTTT. Amino acids: CASSLAVDTEAFF.